One sample yielded the 10 T cell receptor beta chains listed below, sequenced in a study of blood T cell repertoires in COVID-19. Generated by immunoSEQ multiplex PCR, the TCRdb table keeps only in-frame clones and is missing some. Here the sample spans about 190,000 clones, 65% to 80% being singletons. Material: peripheral blood. The receptor set was obtained from a woman aged 45-60 years with acute or convalescent COVID-19.

This clone showed up just a few times. The chain carries TRBV5-4 and TRBJ2-2; 8 nucleotides agree with TRBD1. V trimming: 3 bases; J trimming: 1 base; junction bases outside the gene matches: 2. The CDR3 loop spans 15 amino acids. CDR1 and CDR2 (germline): SGHNT, YYREEE (reference sequence). The CDR3 reads CASSSGQGNTGELFF. CDR3 nucleotides: TGTGCCAGCAGCTCCGGACAGGGGAACACCGGGGAGCTGTTTTTT.

Sample share makes this clone medium-sized. The V gene is TRBV27, the J gene TRBJ1-2; maybe TRBD1 (5 bases). CDR3 length equals 13 residues. V lost 6 bases and J lost 4, with 12 bases in between. CDR1 is MNHEY and CDR2 is SMNVEV in the germline V gene (reference sequence). The CDR3 nucleotides are TGTGCCAGCAGCTCAAACAGGTTCTATGGCTACACCTTC. This encodes CASSSNRFYGYTF.

V and J are TRBV12-3 or TRBV12-4 and TRBJ2-5; the match to TRBD1 covers 7 bases. The CDR3 sequence is 13 residues long. V trimming: 2 bases; J trimming: 5 bases; junction bases outside the gene matches: 2. The DNA for the CDR3 is TGTGCCAGCAGTTTATGGGGACAGGAGACCCAGTACTTC. Amino acids: CASSLWGQETQYF.

The sample holds one count of this clone. The chain couples TRBV18 to TRBJ2-7; 10 nucleotides align to TRBD2. The germline V gene has CDR1 KGHSH and CDR2 LQKENI. CDR3 length: 15 residues. With 3 bases clipped from V and 0 bases from J, the junction kept 2 bases outside the gene matches. CDR3 in amino acids: CASSPSSGSSYEQYF. In DNA, the CDR3 is TGTGCCAGCTCACCTTCTAGCGGGAGCTCCTACGAGCAGTACTTC.

The V gene is TRBV18, the J gene TRBJ1-2, with D unclear. The V end lost 3 bases, the J end lost 0 bases, and 5 bases lay between the germline ends. The V gene's germline CDR1 is KGHSH and CDR2 LQKENI. The CDR3 extends over 13 amino acids. CDR3 sequence: CASSPGANYGYTF. The DNA for the CDR3 is TGTGCCAGCTCACCCGGGGCTAACTATGGCTACACCTTC.

This clone appeared once. The rearrangement joins TRBV19 to TRBJ2-1; the match to TRBD2 covers 9 bases. This CDR3 has 15 amino acids. The junction had 8 bases not matched to a gene; V was cut back by 10 bases and J by 1 base. Germline V CDR1 and CDR2: LNHDA, SQIVND (reference sequence). CDR3 in DNA: TGTGCCACCGATTCTAGCGGGGTATCCTACAATGAGCAGTTCTTC. Residues: CATDSSGVSYNEQFF.

The chain combines TRBV28 with TRBJ2-7; 12 bases fit TRBD2. V trimming: 3 bases; J trimming: 4 bases; junction bases outside the gene matches: 10. CDR1 and CDR2 from the germline V gene are MDHEN and SYDVKM. This CDR3 is 17 amino acids long. CDR3 region: CASSFRLAGGPVYEQYF. CDR3 nucleotides: TGTGCCAGCAGTTTCCGGCTAGCGGGAGGGCCCGTATACGAGCAGTACTTC.

The gene calls are TRBV2 and TRBJ1-1; 7 bases are shared with TRBD1. Germline lookup yields CDR1 SNHLY and CDR2 FYNNEI. The CDR3 has 15 residues. Trimming at V came to 5 bases and at J to 0 bases, leaving 6 bases not matched to a gene. DNA of the CDR3: TGTGCCAGCAGTAACAGGGGACCAATGAACACTGAAGCTTTCTTT. Its translation: CASSNRGPMNTEAFF.

The chain couples TRBV5-4 to TRBJ2-2, with D perhaps matching TRBD2 (6 bases). The CDR3 sequence is 16 residues long. Germline-derived CDR1 and CDR2 are SGHNT and YYREEE (reference sequence). Trimming left V 1 base short and J 4 bases short, with 14 bases between. In nucleotides, the CDR3 is TGTGCCAGCAGCTTGACGGGCGTAGCGGTCACCGGGGAGCTGTTTTTT. Amino acids: CASSLTGVAVTGELFF.

The chain couples TRBV30 to TRBJ1-1; a weak D match, TRBD1 (6 bases). Deletions cut 0 bases from V and 6 bases from J, with 20 bases between. Germline V gene data show CDR1 as GTSNPN and CDR2 as SVGIG (reference sequence). The CDR3 covers 16 residues. The CDR3 here is CAWSVQGLRTYAEAFF. The CDR3 DNA reads TGTGCCTGGAGTGTACAGGGTCTGCGGACGTACGCTGAAGCTTTCTTT.